Sequencing of this TCR beta chain was carried out in a study of shared clonotypes between healthy human individuals. Germline loops: CDR1 KGHSH, CDR2 LQKENI. CDR3 length: 13 residues. V was cut by 3 bases and J by 0 bases, with 5 bases left in between. Data came from immunoSEQ multiplex PCR; TCRdb stores just in-frame clones and leaves some out. The sample includes some 2,500,000 clones, roughly 92% of them seen just once. Regarding this clone: This sample includes further DNA sequences coding for the same CDR3.

This clonotype originated in a young man in good health. Some clones in this sample may be carry-over from other donors' samples. The chain combines TRBV18 with TRBJ1-1; D call uncertain. Sequenced sample: naive CD4+ T cells from PBMCs. Subset noted: CD45RA+ positively selected. The CDR3 DNA sequence: TGTGCCAGCTCACCTGGAGTGAACACTGAAGCTTTCTTT. Amino acid sequence: CASSPGVNTEAFF.